The clone carrying this T cell receptor beta chain has just a few counts. Antigen specificity is unknown. The template used for profiling TCR beta VDJ and CDR3 was genomic DNA. TCRdb reprocessed the reads with MiXCR, giving one entry per CDR3 protein. Here the sample spans around 170,000 distinct CDR3 sequences, 55% to 75% being singletons. Germline V lookup: CDR1 SGHVS, CDR2 FQNEAQ. The CDR3 contains 13 residues. V gave up 1 base and J gave up 6 bases, with 10 bases separating them. The sample comes from a study of CD8+CD57+ T cells in acquired aplastic anemia. Study-wide background: Sorted CD4+ and CD8+ cell DNA averaged about 3 ug. Healthy donors had, on average, around 11 million reads for their CD4+ cells.

Broader study findings: Common to patients and controls were around 30 CD8+ CDR3 sequences. The CD8+ Simpson's diversity of patients and controls was not significantly different.

The source of this sequence is a human donor in good health. The material sequenced was sorted CD4+, CD8+, or CD8+CD57+ T cells (not recorded which) from PBMCs. The chain has TRBV7-8 and TRBJ2-7, with a possible D match to TRBD2 (6 bases). CDR3 sequence reads: CASSLGGEFEQYF. CDR3 nucleotide sequence: TGTGCCAGCAGCTTAGGGGGGGAGTTCGAGCAGTACTTC.